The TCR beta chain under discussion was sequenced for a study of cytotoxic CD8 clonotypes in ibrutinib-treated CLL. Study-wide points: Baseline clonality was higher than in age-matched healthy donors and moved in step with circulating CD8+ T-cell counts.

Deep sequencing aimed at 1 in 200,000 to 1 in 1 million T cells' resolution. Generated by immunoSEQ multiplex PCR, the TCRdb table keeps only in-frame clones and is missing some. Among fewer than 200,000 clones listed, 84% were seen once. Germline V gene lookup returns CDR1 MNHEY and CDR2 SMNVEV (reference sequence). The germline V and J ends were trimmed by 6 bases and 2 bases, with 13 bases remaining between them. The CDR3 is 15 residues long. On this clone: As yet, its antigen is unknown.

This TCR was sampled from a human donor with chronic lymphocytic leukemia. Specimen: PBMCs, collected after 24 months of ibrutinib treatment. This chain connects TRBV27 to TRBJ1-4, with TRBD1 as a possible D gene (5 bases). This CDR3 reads CASSPYGATNEKLFF. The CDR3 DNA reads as TGTGCCAGCAGCCCCTACGGGGCCACTAATGAAAAACTGTTTTTT.